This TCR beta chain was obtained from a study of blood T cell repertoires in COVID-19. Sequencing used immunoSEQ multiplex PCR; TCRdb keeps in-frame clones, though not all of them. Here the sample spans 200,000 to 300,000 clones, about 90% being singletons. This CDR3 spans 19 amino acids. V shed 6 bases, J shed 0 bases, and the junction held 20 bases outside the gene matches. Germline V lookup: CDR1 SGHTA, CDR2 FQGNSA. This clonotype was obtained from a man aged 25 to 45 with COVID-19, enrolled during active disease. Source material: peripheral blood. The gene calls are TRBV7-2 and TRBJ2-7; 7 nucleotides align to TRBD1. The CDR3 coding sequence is TGTGCCAGCAGGGCTTACCCCCCTGGGGACAGATTCTTCTCCTACGAGCAGTACTTC. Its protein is CASRAYPPGDRFFSYEQYF.